This TCR beta chain was observed in a study of T cells after yellow fever vaccination. TCRdb redid the calling of the 5' RACE reads with MiXCR, one entry per CDR3 protein. The table has some 160,000 distinct CDR3 sequences, over 7% seen once. This clonotype came up a few times. No antigen is known for it. Study-wide results and caveats: Some clonotypes were seen in both the CD4 and the CD8 compartments. These made up a small share and likely arose from convergent recombination.

This sequence was found in a man between 18 and 35 years old who received the YFV17D yellow fever vaccine. The sample in question was CD8+ T cells sorted from PBMCs, obtained 45 days after the yellow fever booster vaccination.

The CDR3 protein is CATDLNEQFF. CDR3 sequence (DNA): TGTGCCACAGACCTCAATGAGCAGTTCTTC. The chain is built from TRBV6-1 and TRBJ2-1, with D unclear. CDR1 is MNHNS, CDR2 SASEGT, per germline. V lost 10 bases, J lost 6 bases, and 7 bases lay in between. The length of the CDR3 is 10 residues.